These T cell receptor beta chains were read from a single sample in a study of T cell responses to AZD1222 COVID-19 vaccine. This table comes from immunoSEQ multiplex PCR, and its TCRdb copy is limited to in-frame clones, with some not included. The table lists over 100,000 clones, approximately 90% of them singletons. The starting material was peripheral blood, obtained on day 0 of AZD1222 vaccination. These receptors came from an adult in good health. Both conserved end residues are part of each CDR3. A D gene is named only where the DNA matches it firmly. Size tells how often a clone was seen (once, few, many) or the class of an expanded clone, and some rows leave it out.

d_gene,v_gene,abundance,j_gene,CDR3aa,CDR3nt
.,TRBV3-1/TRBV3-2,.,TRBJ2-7,CASSQVEYEQYF,TGTGCCAGCAGCCAAGTTGAATACGAGCAGTACTTC
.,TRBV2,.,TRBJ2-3,CASRGMGTDTQYF,TGTGCCAGCAGGGGTATGGGCACAGATACGCAGTATTTT
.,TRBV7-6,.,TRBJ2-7,CASSLVAELIYEQYF,TGTGCCAGCAGCTTAGTCGCAGAACTAATCTACGAGCAGTACTTC
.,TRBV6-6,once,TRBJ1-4,CASSSQATNEKLFF,TGTGCCAGCAGTTCTCAAGCAACTAATGAAAAACTGTTTTTT
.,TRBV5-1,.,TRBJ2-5,CASSPEGIRQETQYF,TGCGCCAGCAGCCCGGAAGGGATCCGCCAAGAGACCCAGTACTTC
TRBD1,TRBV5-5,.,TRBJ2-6,CASSPGTGVTGANVLTF,TGTGCCAGCAGTCCCGGGACAGGGGTAACTGGGGCCAACGTCCTGACTTTC
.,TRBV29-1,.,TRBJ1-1,CSVYGYIGNTEAFF,TGCAGCGTTTATGGGTATATTGGTAACACTGAAGCTTTCTTT
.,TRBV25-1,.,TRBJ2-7,CASSEQGSYEQYF,TGTGCCAGCAGTGAACAGGGAAGCTACGAGCAGTACTTC
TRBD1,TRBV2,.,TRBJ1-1,CASRPHTGGLEAFF,TGTGCCAGCAGGCCTCATACAGGGGGTCTCGAAGCTTTCTTT
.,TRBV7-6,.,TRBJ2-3,CASSLDSGWNYSTDTQYF,TGTGCCAGCAGCTTAGATAGTGGATGGAATTATAGCACAGATACGCAGTATTTT
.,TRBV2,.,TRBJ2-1,CASSEVEGGRDEQFF,TGTGCCAGCAGTGAAGTCGAGGGGGGGCGTGATGAGCAGTTCTTC
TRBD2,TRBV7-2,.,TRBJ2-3,CASSPGLVGTDTQYF,TGTGCCAGCAGCCCTGGACTAGTTGGGACAGATACGCAGTATTTT
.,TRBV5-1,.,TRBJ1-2,CASSLVVGVSEGYTF,TGCGCCAGCAGCTTGGTCGTCGGGGTATCTGAGGGCTACACCTTC
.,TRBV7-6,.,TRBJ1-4,CASTFPGEKLFF,TGTGCCAGCACCTTCCCTGGTGAAAAACTGTTTTTT
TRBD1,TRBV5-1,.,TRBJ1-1,CASSLGQVVYGTEAFF,TGCGCCAGCAGCTTAGGACAGGTAGTTTATGGCACTGAAGCTTTCTTT
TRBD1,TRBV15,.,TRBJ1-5,CATSRDRGPGQPQHF,TGTGCCACCAGCAGAGACAGGGGGCCTGGTCAGCCCCAGCATTTT
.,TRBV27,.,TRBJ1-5,CASSSGDQPQHF,TGTGCCAGCAGTTCGGGGGATCAGCCCCAGCATTTT
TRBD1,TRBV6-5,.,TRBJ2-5,CASRDREMVQETQYF,TGTGCCAGCAGGGACAGGGAGATGGTACAAGAGACCCAGTACTTC
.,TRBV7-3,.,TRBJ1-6,CASSLDSSNSPLHF,TGTGCCAGCAGCTTAGACTCTAGCAATTCACCCCTCCACTTT